These 17 T cell receptor beta chains originate from one sample sequenced in a study of blood T cell repertoires in COVID-19. Method: immunoSEQ multiplex PCR; TCRdb's copy keeps in-frame clones and lacks some. Here the sample spans some 200,000 clones, 70% to 85% being singletons. The sample comprised peripheral blood. All receptors come from a woman in her thirties or forties who had recovered from COVID-19.

Here the CDR3 DNA reads TGTGCCAGCACCCCTTCCGCGGGCGGGGAGCTGTTTTTT. It is translated as CASTPSAGGELFF. The chain is built from TRBV3-1 (or the pseudogene TRBV3-2) and TRBJ2-2, with D perhaps matching TRBD2 (5 bases). Germline V gene data show CDR1 as LGHDT and CDR2 as YNNKEL (reference sequence). Trimming shortened V by 7 bases and J by 7 bases, and 13 bases separated the two germline ends. The CDR3 has 13 residues.

This chain links TRBV4-1 with TRBJ2-7; a weak D match, TRBD2 (6 bases). Germline assignment: CDR1 MGHRA and CDR2 YSYEKL. The CDR3 runs to 14 residues. The V end lost 0 bases, the J end lost 2 bases, and 8 bases lay between the germline ends. The CDR3 is CASSQELAPYEQYF. The CDR3 nucleotides are TGCGCCAGCAGCCAAGAACTAGCTCCCTACGAGCAGTACTTC.

This chain joins TRBV4-1 and TRBJ2-7, with 10 nucleotides matching TRBD1. From germline, CDR1 is MGHRA and CDR2 YSYEKL. The CDR3 has 17 residues. Trimming at V came to 1 base and at J to 1 base, leaving 7 bases not matched to a gene. The CDR3 loop is CASSQGPGTGESYEQYF. In nucleotides, the CDR3 is TGCGCCAGCAGCCAAGGTCCCGGGACAGGGGAATCCTACGAGCAGTACTTC.

The V call is TRBV3-1 (or the pseudogene TRBV3-2), the J call TRBJ2-1; 9 bases agree with TRBD2. The CDR3 covers 12 residues. CDR1 and CDR2 from the germline V gene are LGHDT and YNNKEL (reference sequence). The ends lost 4 bases at V and 15 bases at J; junction bases unmatched: 7. As DNA, the CDR3 is TGTGCCAGCAGCCCCCATAGCGGGGGTTCGTTCTTC. Amino acids: CASSPHSGGSFF.

This clone was found once. The chain employs TRBV7-2 and TRBJ2-3, with D perhaps TRBD2 (7 bases). The V end lost 1 base, the J end lost 0 bases, and 20 bases lay between the germline ends. The germline V gene has CDR1 SGHTA and CDR2 FQGNSA. The CDR3 totals 19 residues. CDR3 residues: CASSLESGRGRPSTDTQYF. The CDR3 region has the DNA TGTGCCAGCAGCTTAGAGTCAGGGAGGGGGAGACCCAGCACAGATACGCAGTATTTT. The whole variable domain, remainder taken from reference TRBV7-2 and TRBJ2-3, is GAGVSQSPSNKVTEKGKDVELRCDPISGHTALYWYRQSLGQGLEFLIYFQGNSAPDKSGLPSDRFSAERTGGSVSTLTIQRTQQEDSAVYLCASSLESGRGRPSTDTQYFGPGTRLTVL.

This clone was found a few times. The rearrangement links TRBV28 to TRBJ2-5; possible D gene TRBD2, 6 bases. The V gene lost 2 bases and the J gene lost 2 bases, with 9 bases spanning the gap. Germline loops: CDR1 MDHEN, CDR2 SYDVKM. This CDR3 is 14 amino acids long. The CDR3 protein is CASSLTAGQETQYF. CDR3 DNA: TGTGCCAGCAGTTTAACGGCGGGGCAAGAGACCCAGTACTTC.

V is TRBV28 and J is TRBJ1-6; 8 nucleotides align to TRBD1. This CDR3 region has 15 residues. V lost 7 bases and J lost 7; bases outside the gene matches: 9. Germline V gene data show CDR1 as MDHEN and CDR2 as SYDVKM. The CDR3 DNA reads as TGTGCCAGCAAAACCCTCGGACAGGGAAATTCACCCCTCCACTTT. It translates to CASKTLGQGNSPLHF.

This clone was observed a few times. The chain's CDR3 is CASSFGTGTNEQFF. Written as DNA, the CDR3 is TGTGCCAGCAGCTTTGGGACAGGGACCAATGAGCAGTTCTTC. The chain couples TRBV7-3 to TRBJ2-1; the match to TRBD1 covers 9 bases. Germline CDR1 SGHTA, CDR2 FQGTGA. The CDR3 extends over 14 amino acids. Trimming cost V 3 bases and J 6 bases; bases outside gene matches: 3.

The chain carries TRBV9 and TRBJ2-6; D is perhaps TRBD1 (6 bases). The CDR3 has 18 amino acids. Trimming stripped 3 bases from V and 0 bases from J, with 16 bases between. CDR1 is SGDLS and CDR2 is YYNGEE in the germline V gene. The CDR3: CASSGRTDATSGANVLTF. DNA for the CDR3: TGTGCCAGCAGCGGAAGGACAGACGCCACCTCTGGGGCCAACGTCCTGACTTTC.

On this clone itself: A read error may account for a junction end that differs from germline. This chain links TRBV7-3 with TRBJ2-1; 11 nucleotides align to TRBD2. This CDR3 contains 17 residues. Per germline, CDR1 SGHTA and CDR2 FQGTGA. For the CDR3, the DNA is TGTGCCGGCAGCCCCCTAGGTTTAGCGGGGGGGCGGAATGAGCAGTTCTTC. It translates to CAGSPLGLAGGRNEQFF.

V gene TRBV5-4 combines with J gene TRBJ1-6; 9 positions match TRBD1. The CDR3 is 15 residues long. Germline CDR1 SGHNT, CDR2 YYREEE (reference sequence). The V segment lost 0 bases and the J segment 10 bases; nucleotides outside the gene matches: 5. The CDR3 DNA sequence: TGTGCCAGCAGCTTGGGGGACAGGGACGGCTCACCCCTCCACTTT. Translated, it gives CASSLGDRDGSPLHF.

This chain uses TRBV6-5 with TRBJ2-3; D remains ambiguous. This CDR3 comprises 15 residues. Trimming left V 0 bases short and J 2 bases short, with 9 bases between. The V gene's germline CDR1 is MNHEY and CDR2 SVGAGI. CDR3 nucleotides: TGTGCCAGCAGTTACTCGGGCGTTTCCACAGATACGCAGTATTTT. This encodes CASSYSGVSTDTQYF.

The chain recombines TRBV6-5 with TRBJ2-4; D ambiguous. Germline-derived CDR1 and CDR2 are MNHEY and SVGAGI. The CDR3 sequence is 13 residues long. Trimming left V 6 bases short and J 0 bases short, with 6 bases between. CDR3 nucleotides: TGTGCCAGCAGAGCTTTAGCCAAAAACATTCAGTACTTC. Amino acids: CASRALAKNIQYF.

This chain joins TRBV28 and TRBJ1-4, with a tentative D call TRBD1 (6 bases). Deletions cut 6 bases from V and 3 bases from J, with 14 bases between. The CDR3 runs to 15 residues. The V gene's germline CDR1 is MDHEN and CDR2 SYDVKM. The CDR3 coding sequence is TGTGCCAGCAGGGGACACGGGGACCCTAATGAAAAACTGTTTTTT. It specifies CASRGHGDPNEKLFF. The variable domain in full, completed from reference TRBV28 and TRBJ1-4, reads DVKVTQSSRYLVKRTGEKVFLECVQDMDHENMFWYRQDPGLGLRLIYFSYDVKMKEKGDIPEGYSVSREKKERFSLILESASTNQTSMYLCASRGHGDPNEKLFFGSGTQLSVL.

This sequence joins TRBV4-2 and TRBJ1-1, with D perhaps TRBD1 (6 bases). The CDR3 extends over 16 amino acids. Trimming cost V 3 bases and J 3 bases, with 17 bases left between them. Looked up from germline, CDR1 is LGHNA and CDR2 is YNFKEQ. The CDR3 sequence: CASSQDKGQSHTEAFF. The CDR3 DNA sequence: TGTGCCAGCAGCCAGGACAAAGGACAGTCCCACACTGAAGCTTTCTTT.

The V gene is TRBV18, the J gene TRBJ1-3; D not resolved. This CDR3 spans 14 amino acids. CDR1 and CDR2 from the germline V gene are KGHSH and LQKENI. Trimming stripped 0 bases from V and 4 bases from J, with 7 bases between. The CDR3 coding sequence is TGTGCCAGCTCACCACCGGCGGAGGGAAACACCATATATTTT. The encoded protein is CASSPPAEGNTIYF.

V is TRBV7-2 and J is TRBJ2-1, with TRBD2 identical over 12 bases. This CDR3 contains 16 residues. V lost 1 base, J lost 8 bases, and 6 bases stayed unmatched. The germline V gene has CDR1 SGHTA and CDR2 FQGNSA. DNA for the CDR3: TGTGCCAGCAGCTTAGTGACTAGCGGGGGTGGGCATGAGCAGTTCTTC. Translating gives CASSLVTSGGGHEQFF.